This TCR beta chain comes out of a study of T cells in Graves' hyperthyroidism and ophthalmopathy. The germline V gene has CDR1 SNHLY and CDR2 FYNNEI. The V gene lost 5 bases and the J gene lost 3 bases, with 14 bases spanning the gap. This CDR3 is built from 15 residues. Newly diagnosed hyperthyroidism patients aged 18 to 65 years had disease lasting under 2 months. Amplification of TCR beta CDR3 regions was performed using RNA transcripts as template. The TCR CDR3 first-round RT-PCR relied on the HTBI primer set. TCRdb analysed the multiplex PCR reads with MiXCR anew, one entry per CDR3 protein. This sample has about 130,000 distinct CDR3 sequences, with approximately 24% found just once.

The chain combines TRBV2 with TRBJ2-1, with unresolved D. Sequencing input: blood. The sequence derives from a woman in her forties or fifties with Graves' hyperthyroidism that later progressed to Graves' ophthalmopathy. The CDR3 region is CASSTPDTLYNEQFF. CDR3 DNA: TGTGCCAGCAGTACTCCAGACACTCTCTACAATGAGCAGTTCTTC. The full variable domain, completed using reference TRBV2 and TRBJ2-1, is EPEVTQTPSHQVTQMGQEVILRCVPISNHLYFYWYRQILGQKVEFLVSFYNNEISEKSEIFDDQFSVERPDGSNFTLKIRSTKLEDSAMYFCASSTPDTLYNEQFFGPGTRLTVL.